Below, 11 T cell receptor beta chains from the same sample are listed, as sequenced in a study of shared clonotypes between healthy human individuals. Clones were sequenced by immunoSEQ multiplex PCR, and TCRdb holds only the in-frame ones, with some missing. The data contain about 520,000 clones, around 73% of them singletons. The sample was PBMCs. Source of these receptors: a woman between 40 and 55 years old in good health. Some clones in this sample may be carry-over from other donors' samples.

This clone has a count of ten or more. The rearrangement uses TRBV2 and TRBJ2-7; 12 nucleotides line up with TRBD2. The V segment lost 8 bases and the J segment 6 bases; nucleotides outside the gene matches: 2. In germline, CDR1 is SNHLY, CDR2 FYNNEI. This CDR3 is 12 amino acids long. The CDR3 sequence: CASGGLAGEQYF. The CDR3 nucleotides read TGTGCCAGCGGGGGACTAGCGGGCGAGCAGTACTTC.

A note on this clone: This may be a read error: a much more frequent sequence differs by one nucleotide. At the DNA level, this CDR3 is encoded by other sequences in the same sample as well. The chain combines TRBV2 with TRBJ1-4; D remains ambiguous. This CDR3 has 15 amino acids. Germline V gene sequence: CDR1 SNHLY, CDR2 FYNNEI. The ends were cut back, 5 bases at V and 5 bases at J, with 15 bases in the middle. Written as DNA, the CDR3 is TGTGCCAGCAGTCCTAGATCAGGTTTCAATGAAAAACTGTTTTTT. It yields the protein CASSPRSGFNEKLFF.

This sequence joins TRBV18 and TRBJ2-2, with 9 nucleotides matching TRBD1. The CDR3 spans 23 residues. V gave up 4 bases and J gave up 0 bases; unmatched junction bases: 24. The germline CDR1 and CDR2 sequences are KGHSH and LQKENI. CDR3 sequence (DNA): TGTGCCAGCTCACAGGGGTTCTCGGCCTTCGTCCCGGGACAGGGAACGAACACCGGGGAGCTGTTTTTT. This translates into CASSQGFSAFVPGQGTNTGELFF. The full variable domain, with the rest looked up from reference TRBV18 and TRBJ2-2, is NAGVMQNPRHLVRRRGQEARLRCSPMKGHSHVYWYRQLPEEGLKFMVYLQKENIIDESGMPKERFSAEFPKEGPSILRIQQVVRGDSAAYFCASSQGFSAFVPGQGTNTGELFFGEGSRLTVL.

The chain combines TRBV5-1 with TRBJ2-1; D is uncertain. Per germline, CDR1 SGHRS and CDR2 YFSETQ. This CDR3 is built from 16 residues. V gave up 6 bases and J gave up 4 bases, with 20 bases separating them. CDR3 bases: TGCGCCAGCACCGAATACGGGCAGAGCTTTTACAATGAGCAGTTCTTC. Translated: CASTEYGQSFYNEQFF.

The chain employs TRBV29-1 and TRBJ2-7; 12 positions match TRBD2. The trim removed 4 bases at V and 6 bases at J, leaving 13 bases unmatched. Germline CDR1 reads SQVTM; CDR2 reads ANQGSEA. The CDR3 has 16 residues. CDR3 sequence: CSVGPRLAGVKGEQYF. The CDR3 nucleotides are TGCAGCGTTGGCCCTCGACTAGCGGGAGTCAAGGGCGAGCAGTACTTC.

This chain links TRBV6-1 with TRBJ1-2; D is unresolved. Trimming stripped 4 bases from V and 4 bases from J, with 19 bases between. This CDR3 is built from 16 residues. Germline V CDR1 and CDR2: MNHNS, SASEGT. CDR3 loop: CASSADLPGIFYGYTF. The CDR3 nucleotides read TGTGCCAGCAGTGCCGACCTTCCGGGGATTTTCTATGGCTACACCTTC.

The V call is TRBV20-1, the J call TRBJ2-7; D unclear. Germline lookup yields CDR1 DFQATT and CDR2 SNEGSKA (reference sequence). The CDR3 sequence is 11 residues long. V was shortened by 2 bases and J by 4 bases, with 6 bases between the two germline ends. CDR3 coding DNA: TGCAGTGCTAGACGAGTATACGAGCAGTACTTC. Protein product: CSARRVYEQYF.

This chain uses TRBV6-4 with TRBJ1-4; D is undetermined. This CDR3 has 13 residues. Germline CDR1 MRHNA, CDR2 SNTAGT. Trimming took 3 bases from V and 5 from J, leaving 7 bases between them. In nucleotides, the CDR3 is TGTGCCAGCAGTGAGGGAGAGAATGAAAAACTGTTTTTT. As protein: CASSEGENEKLFF.

This clone came up once. The chain is built from TRBV30 and TRBJ2-1, with a tentative D call TRBD2 (6 bases). This CDR3 contains 14 residues. From germline, CDR1 is GTSNPN and CDR2 SVGIG (reference sequence). The V end lost 4 bases, the J end lost 0 bases, and 10 bases lay between the germline ends. CDR3 DNA: TGTGCCTGGACCCGGGGAGGCTCCTACAATGAGCAGTTCTTC. It translates to CAWTRGGSYNEQFF.

The chain recombines TRBV5-4 with TRBJ2-7, with 9 positions matching TRBD1. Germline V lookup: CDR1 SGHNT, CDR2 YYREEE (reference sequence). J was trimmed by 6 bases and V by 0 bases; bases with no gene match: 7. The CDR3 covers 15 residues. The CDR3 reads CASSLALGQGSEQYF. In DNA, the CDR3 is TGTGCCAGCAGCTTGGCTCTGGGACAGGGCTCCGAGCAGTACTTC.

This clone was found once. V gene TRBV29-1 combines with J gene TRBJ1-3; D unclear. The ends were cut back, 2 bases at V and 4 bases at J, with 12 bases in the middle. CDR1 and CDR2 (germline): SQVTM, ANQGSEA. This CDR3 contains 14 residues. CDR3 nucleotide sequence: TGCAGCGTTGAATCGGCGACACCGGGAAACACCATATATTTT. This encodes CSVESATPGNTIYF.